This TCR beta chain was profiled in a study of blood T cells in healthy people across ages. Study-wide results and limits: There was no known CMV status for donors, so expanded clonotype changes were possibly confounded.

This clonotype was seen at least ten times. Antigen specificity is unknown. A second 7 to 11 cycle PCR used barcoded and J-beta primers. From the 5' RACE reads, TCRdb called clonotypes with MiXCR, one entry per CDR3 protein. The sample shows approximately 800,000 distinct CDR3 sequences, 20% to 25% of them seen only once. V dropped 7 bases and J dropped 5 bases, with 20 bases sitting between them. Germline assignment: CDR1 SQVTM and CDR2 ANQGSEA. The CDR3 totals 14 residues. These sequences were also reported in another study, on T cells of mothers and their children. Per that study: Related mother-child pairs shared marginally more repertoire than unrelated pairs, though not significantly.

The sequencing input was blood. The rearrangement uses TRBV29-1 and TRBJ2-5; perhaps D is TRBD1 or TRBD2 (5 bases each). The clonotype comes from a boy between 10 and 17 years old in good health. This CDR3 is CSARGDVAGETQYF. Written as DNA, the CDR3 is TGCAGCGCTCGAGGGGACGTCGCCGGGGAGACCCAGTACTTC. The full variable domain, rest sourced from reference TRBV29-1 and TRBJ2-5, is SAVISQKPSRDICQRGTSLTIQCQVDSQVTMMFWYRQQPGQSLTLIATANQGSEATYESGFVIDKFPISRPNLTFSTLTVSNMSPEDSSIYLCSARGDVAGETQYFGPGTRLLVL.